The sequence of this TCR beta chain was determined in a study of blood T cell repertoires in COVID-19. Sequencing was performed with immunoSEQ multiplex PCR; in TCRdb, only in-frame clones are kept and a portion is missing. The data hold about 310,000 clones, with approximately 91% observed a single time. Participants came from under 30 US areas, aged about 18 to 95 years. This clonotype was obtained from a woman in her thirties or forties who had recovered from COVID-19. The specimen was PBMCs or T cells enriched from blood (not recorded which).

This chain's CDR3 is CASSDGLAGVSPQYF. CDR3 DNA: TGTGCCAGCAGTGATGGACTAGCGGGAGTTTCCCCGCAGTATTTT. The rearrangement joins TRBV2 to TRBJ2-3; the match to TRBD2 covers 13 bases. Germline V gene data show CDR1 as SNHLY and CDR2 as FYNNEI. V shed 3 bases, J shed 10 bases, and the junction held 7 bases outside the gene matches. The CDR3 has 15 residues. Full variable domain (missing parts from reference TRBV2 and TRBJ2-3): EPEVTQTPSHQVTQMGQEVILRCVPISNHLYFYWYRQILGQKVEFLVSFYNNEISEKSEIFDDQFSVERPDGSNFTLKIRSTKLEDSAMYFCASSDGLAGVSPQYFGPGTRLTVL.